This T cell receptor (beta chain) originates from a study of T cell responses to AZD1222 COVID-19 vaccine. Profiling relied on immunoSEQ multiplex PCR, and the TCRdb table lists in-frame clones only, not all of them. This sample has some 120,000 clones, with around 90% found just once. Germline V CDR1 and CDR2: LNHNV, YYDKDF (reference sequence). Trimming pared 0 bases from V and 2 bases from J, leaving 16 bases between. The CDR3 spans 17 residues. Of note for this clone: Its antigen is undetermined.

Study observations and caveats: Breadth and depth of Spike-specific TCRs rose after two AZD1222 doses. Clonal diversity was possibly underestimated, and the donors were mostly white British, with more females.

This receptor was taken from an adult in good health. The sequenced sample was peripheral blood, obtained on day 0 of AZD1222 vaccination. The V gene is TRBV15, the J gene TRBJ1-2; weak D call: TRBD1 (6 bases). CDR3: CATSRDPGGRDNYGYTF. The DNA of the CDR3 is TGTGCCACCAGCAGAGATCCTGGGGGGCGAGACAACTATGGCTACACCTTC. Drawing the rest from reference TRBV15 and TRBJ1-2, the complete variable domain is DAMVIQNPRYQVTQFGKPVTLSCSQTLNHNVMYWYQQKSSQAPKLLFHYYDKDFNNEADTPDNFQSRRPNTSFCFLDIRSPGLGDTAMYLCATSRDPGGRDNYGYTFGSGTRLTVV.